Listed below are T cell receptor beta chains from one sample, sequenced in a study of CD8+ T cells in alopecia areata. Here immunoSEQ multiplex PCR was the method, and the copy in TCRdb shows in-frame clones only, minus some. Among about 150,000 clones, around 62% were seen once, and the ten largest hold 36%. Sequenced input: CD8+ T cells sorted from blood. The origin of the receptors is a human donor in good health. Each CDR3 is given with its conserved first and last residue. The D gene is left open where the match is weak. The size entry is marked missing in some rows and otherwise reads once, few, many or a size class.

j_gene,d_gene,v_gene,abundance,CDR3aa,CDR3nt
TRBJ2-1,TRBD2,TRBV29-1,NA,CSVERGSSYNEQFF,TGCAGCGTTGAGCGGGGGTCTTCCTACAATGAGCAGTTCTTC
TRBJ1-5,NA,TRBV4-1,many,CASSQDVGTGRGDQPQHF,TGCGCCAGCAGCCAAGATGTCGGAACAGGGCGAGGGGATCAGCCCCAGCATTTT
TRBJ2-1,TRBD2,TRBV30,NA,CVWGLAADNEQFF,TGTGTCTGGGGACTAGCGGCAGACAATGAGCAGTTCTTC
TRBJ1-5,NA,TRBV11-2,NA,CASSQNSYSNQPQHF,TGTGCCAGCAGCCAGAACAGTTATAGCAATCAGCCCCAGCATTTT
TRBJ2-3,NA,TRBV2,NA,CASSRDRGTDTQYF,TGTGCCAGCAGTAGGGATAGGGGAACAGATACGCAGTATTTT
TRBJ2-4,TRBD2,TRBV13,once,CASSPAGGAENIQYF,TGTGCCAGCAGCCCCGCCGGGGGGGCAGAAAACATTCAGTACTTC
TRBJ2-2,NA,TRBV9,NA,CASSAGPGGAGELFF,TGTGCCAGCAGCGCAGGCCCCGGTGGCGCCGGGGAGCTGTTTTTT
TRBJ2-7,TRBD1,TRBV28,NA,CASSLPWTGSYEQYF,TGTGCCAGCAGTTTACCGTGGACAGGGTCCTACGAGCAGTACTTC
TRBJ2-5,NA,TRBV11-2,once,CASSQRVPAPLETQYF,TGTGCCAGCAGCCAGCGGGTCCCCGCTCCTCTAGAGACCCAGTACTTC
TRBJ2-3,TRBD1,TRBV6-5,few,CASSGGTGVTDTQYF,TGTGCCAGCTCTGGGGGGACAGGGGTCACAGATACGCAGTATTTT
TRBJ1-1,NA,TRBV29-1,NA,CSVDLGGTEAFF,TGCAGCGTTGACCTCGGTGGGACTGAAGCTTTCTTT
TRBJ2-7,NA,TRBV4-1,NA,CASSQDPGAYEQYF,TGCGCCAGCAGCCAAGATCCAGGAGCCTACGAGCAGTACTTC
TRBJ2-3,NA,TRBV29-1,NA,CSVEVPGGTDTQYF,TGCAGCGTTGAAGTTCCAGGGGGGACAGATACGCAGTATTTT
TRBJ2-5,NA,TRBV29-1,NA,CSVVHQGRGETQYF,TGCAGCGTTGTTCATCAAGGTCGGGGGGAGACCCAGTACTTC
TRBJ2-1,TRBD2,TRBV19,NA,CASRYRSGSSHNEQFF,TGTGCCAGTAGATACCGTAGCGGGAGTTCCCACAATGAGCAGTTCTTC